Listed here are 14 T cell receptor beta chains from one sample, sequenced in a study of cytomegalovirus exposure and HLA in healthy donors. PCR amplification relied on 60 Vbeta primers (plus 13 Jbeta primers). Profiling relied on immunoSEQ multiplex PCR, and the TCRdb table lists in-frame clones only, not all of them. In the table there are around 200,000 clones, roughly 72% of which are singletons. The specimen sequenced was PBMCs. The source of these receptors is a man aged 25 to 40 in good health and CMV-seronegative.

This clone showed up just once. In nucleotides, the CDR3 is TGTGCCAGCAGCCCAGGGGTTCCCTACGAGCAGTACTTC. Amino acids: CASSPGVPYEQYF. J is TRBJ2-7 and V is TRBV7-9, with D possibly TRBD1 on 6 matching bases. CDR1 and CDR2 (germline): SEHNR, FQNEAQ (reference sequence). Trimming pared 5 bases from V and 2 bases from J, leaving 10 bases between. The CDR3 is 13 residues long.

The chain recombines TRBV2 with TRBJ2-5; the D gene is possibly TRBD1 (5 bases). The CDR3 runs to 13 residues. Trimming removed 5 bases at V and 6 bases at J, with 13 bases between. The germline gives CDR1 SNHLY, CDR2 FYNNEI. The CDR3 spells CASSPDSRQTQYF. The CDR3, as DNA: TGTGCCAGCAGTCCCGACAGTCGGCAGACCCAGTACTTC.

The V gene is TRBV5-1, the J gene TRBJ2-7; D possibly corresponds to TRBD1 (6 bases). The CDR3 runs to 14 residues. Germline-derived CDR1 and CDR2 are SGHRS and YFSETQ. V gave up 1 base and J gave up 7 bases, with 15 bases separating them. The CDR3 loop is CASSLMAGADEQYF. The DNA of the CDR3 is TGCGCCAGCAGCTTGATGGCAGGGGCGGATGAGCAGTACTTC.

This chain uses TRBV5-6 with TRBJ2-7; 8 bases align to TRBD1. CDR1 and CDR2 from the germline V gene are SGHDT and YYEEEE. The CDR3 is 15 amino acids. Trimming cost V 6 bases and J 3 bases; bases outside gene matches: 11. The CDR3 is CASTLGAGGFYEQYF. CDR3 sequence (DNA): TGTGCCAGCACCCTTGGGGCAGGGGGCTTCTACGAGCAGTACTTC.

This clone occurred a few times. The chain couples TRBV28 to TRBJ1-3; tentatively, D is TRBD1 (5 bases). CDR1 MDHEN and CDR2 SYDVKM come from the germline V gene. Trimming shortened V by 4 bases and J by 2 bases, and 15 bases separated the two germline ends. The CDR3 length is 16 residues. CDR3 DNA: TGTGCCAGCAGTTCCCTACTCGACAGCCCTGGAAACACCATATATTTT. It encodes CASSSLLDSPGNTIYF.

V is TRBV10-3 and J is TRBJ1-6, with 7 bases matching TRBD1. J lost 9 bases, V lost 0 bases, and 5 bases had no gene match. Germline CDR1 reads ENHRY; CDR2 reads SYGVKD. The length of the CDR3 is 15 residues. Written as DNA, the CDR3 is TGTGCCATCAGTGAGTCGAGGGGGCCAGGTTCACCCCTCCACTTT. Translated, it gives CAISESRGPGSPLHF.

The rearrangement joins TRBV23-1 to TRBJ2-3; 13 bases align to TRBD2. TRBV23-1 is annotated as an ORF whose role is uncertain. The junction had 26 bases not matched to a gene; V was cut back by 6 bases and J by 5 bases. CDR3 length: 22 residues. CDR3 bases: TGCGCCAGCAGCCCACCCCGACAGGGGGCGACCGGACTAGCGGGAGCAGTAGATACGCAGTATTTT. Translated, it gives CASSPPRQGATGLAGAVDTQYF.

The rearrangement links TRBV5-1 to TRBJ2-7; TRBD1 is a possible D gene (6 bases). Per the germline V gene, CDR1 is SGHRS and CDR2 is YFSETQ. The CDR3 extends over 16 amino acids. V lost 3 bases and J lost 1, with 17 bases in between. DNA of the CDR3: TGCGCCAGCAGCTCCAATCCCGGGACATCTTCCTACGAGCAGTACTTC. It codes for CASSSNPGTSSYEQYF.

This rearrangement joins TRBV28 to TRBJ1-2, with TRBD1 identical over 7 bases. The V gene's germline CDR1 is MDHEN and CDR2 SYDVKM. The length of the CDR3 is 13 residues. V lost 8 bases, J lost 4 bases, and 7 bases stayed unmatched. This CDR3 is CASGTAHSYGYTF. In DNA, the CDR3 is TGTGCCAGCGGGACAGCTCACAGCTATGGCTACACCTTC.

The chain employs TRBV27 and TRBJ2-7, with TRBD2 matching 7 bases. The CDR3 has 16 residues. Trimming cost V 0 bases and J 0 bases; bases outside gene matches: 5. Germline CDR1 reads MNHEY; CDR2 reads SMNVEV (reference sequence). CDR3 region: CASSLSTGGFSYEQYF. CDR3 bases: TGTGCCAGCAGTTTATCGACGGGAGGCTTCTCCTACGAGCAGTACTTC.

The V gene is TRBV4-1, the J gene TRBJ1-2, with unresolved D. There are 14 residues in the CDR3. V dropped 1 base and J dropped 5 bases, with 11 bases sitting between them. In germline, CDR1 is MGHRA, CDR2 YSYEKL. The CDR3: CASSQAPRNYGYTF. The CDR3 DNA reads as TGCGCCAGCAGCCAAGCCCCCAGGAATTATGGCTACACCTTC.

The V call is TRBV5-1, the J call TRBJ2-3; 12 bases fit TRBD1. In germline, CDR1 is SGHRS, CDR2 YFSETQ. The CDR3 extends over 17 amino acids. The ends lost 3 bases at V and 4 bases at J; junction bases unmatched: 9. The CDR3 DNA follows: TGCGCCAGCAGCTCCCGGGGACAGGGGGCCTTTGCAGATACGCAGTATTTT. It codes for CASSSRGQGAFADTQYF.

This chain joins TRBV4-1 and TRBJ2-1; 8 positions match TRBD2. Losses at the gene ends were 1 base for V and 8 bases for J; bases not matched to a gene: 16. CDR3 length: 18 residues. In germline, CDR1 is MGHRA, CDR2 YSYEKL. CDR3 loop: CASSQAPSTSGDFDEQFF. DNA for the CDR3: TGCGCCAGCAGCCAAGCCCCGAGTACTAGCGGAGATTTCGATGAGCAGTTCTTC.

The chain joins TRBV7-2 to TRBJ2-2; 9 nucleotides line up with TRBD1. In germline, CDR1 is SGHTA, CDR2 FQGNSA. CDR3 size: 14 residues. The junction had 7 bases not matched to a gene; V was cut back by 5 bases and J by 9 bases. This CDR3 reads CASSRDREDRELFF. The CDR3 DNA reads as TGTGCCAGCAGCCGGGACAGGGAGGACCGGGAGCTGTTTTTT. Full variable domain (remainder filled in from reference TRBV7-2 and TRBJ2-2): GAGVSQSPSNKVTEKGKDVELRCDPISGHTALYWYRQSLGQGLEFLIYFQGNSAPDKSGLPSDRFSAERTGGSVSTLTIQRTQQEDSAVYLCASSRDREDRELFFGEGSRLTVL.